This passage covers 9 T cell receptor beta chains from one sample sequenced in a study of cytomegalovirus exposure and HLA in healthy donors. Both 60 Vbeta primers and 13 Jbeta primers went into the PCR. The assay was immunoSEQ multiplex PCR, and TCRdb's table has in-frame clones only and misses some. Of over 80,000 clones in the sample, 70% to 75% were seen once. Sequences were obtained from PBMCs. Source of these receptors: a man in his forties in good health and CMV-seronegative.

V is TRBV5-1 and J is TRBJ1-3, with 7 nucleotides matching TRBD1. There are 16 residues in the CDR3. The germline gives CDR1 SGHRS, CDR2 YFSETQ. V trimming: 4 bases; J trimming: 4 bases; junction bases outside the gene matches: 11. CDR3: CASSIGTVSPGNTIYF. Written as DNA, the CDR3 is TGCGCCAGCAGCATTGGGACAGTCTCTCCCGGAAACACCATATATTTT.

The DNA for the CDR3 is TGTGCCACCAGCAGAGTAAGGGGCGGGAGCACTGAAGCTTTCTTT. This encodes CATSRVRGGSTEAFF. V usage is TRBV15 and J usage is TRBJ1-1; tentative D call: TRBD1 (5 bases). Trimming removed 1 base at V and 4 bases at J, with 13 bases between. The germline V gene has CDR1 LNHNV and CDR2 YYDKDF (reference sequence). This CDR3 spans 15 amino acids.

In DNA, the CDR3 is TGTGCCAGCAGCGTAGGTTTGGACAGGGGGAACACTGAAGCTTTCTTT. As protein: CASSVGLDRGNTEAFF. The chain links TRBV9 to TRBJ1-1, with TRBD1 matching 9 bases. The CDR3 consists of 16 residues. Germline assignment: CDR1 SGDLS and CDR2 YYNGEE. The trim removed 0 bases at V and 1 base at J, leaving 4 bases unmatched.

CDR3 protein: CASSPRTGSNQPQHF. CDR3 bases: TGTGCCAGCAGCCCTAGGACAGGCAGCAATCAGCCCCAGCATTTT. The genes are TRBV7-2 and TRBJ1-5; 7 nucleotides match TRBD1. This CDR3 region has 15 residues. Losses at the gene ends were 5 bases for V and 1 base for J; bases not matched to a gene: 5. CDR1 is SGHTA and CDR2 is FQGNSA in the germline V gene.

The rearrangement uses TRBV5-4 and TRBJ2-1, with 10 bases identical to TRBD2. Germline V lookup: CDR1 SGHNT, CDR2 YYREEE (reference sequence). Unmatched junction bases numbered 7, after V lost 0 bases and J lost 4 bases. The CDR3 extends over 17 amino acids. CDR3 nucleotide sequence: TGTGCCAGCAGCTTGGGGTCCGGGACTAGCGAGTACAATGAGCAGTTCTTC. Protein: CASSLGSGTSEYNEQFF.

The rearrangement uses TRBV11-2 and TRBJ2-3; unclear D gene. Germline V gives CDR1 SGHAT, CDR2 FQNNGV. The CDR3 runs 17 residues. V shed 5 bases and J shed 0 bases, with 18 bases lying between them. The CDR3 sequence is CASSPDLGLFSTDTQYF. CDR3 DNA: TGTGCCAGCAGCCCTGACCTGGGCCTTTTCAGCACAGATACGCAGTATTTT. Complete variable domain (other parts from reference TRBV11-2 and TRBJ2-3): EAGVAQSPRYKIIEKRQSVAFWCNPISGHATLYWYQQILGQGPKLLIQFQNNGVVDDSQLPKDRFSAERLKGVDSTLKIQPAKLEDSAVYLCASSPDLGLFSTDTQYFGPGTRLTVL.

The chain carries TRBV4-1 and TRBJ1-6; TRBD1 matches 7 bases. This CDR3 has 18 residues. V shed 1 base, J shed 4 bases, and the junction held 10 bases outside the gene matches. CDR1 and CDR2 (germline): MGHRA, YSYEKL. The CDR3 region is CASSQVITSTGYNSPLHF. The DNA for the CDR3 is TGCGCCAGCAGCCAAGTTATAACATCGACAGGGTATAATTCACCCCTCCACTTT.

V and J are TRBV5-4 and TRBJ2-3; 7 bases fit TRBD1. The CDR3 runs to 12 residues. The trim removed 5 bases at V and 6 bases at J, leaving 3 bases unmatched. Germline V lookup: CDR1 SGHNT, CDR2 YYREEE (reference sequence). The CDR3 loop is CASRYRGDTQYF. In DNA, the CDR3 is TGTGCCAGCAGATACAGGGGTGATACGCAGTATTTT.

The rearrangement uses TRBV5-8 and TRBJ1-6; D perhaps matches TRBD1 (5 bases). Looked up from germline, CDR1 is SGHTS and CDR2 is YDEGEE. This CDR3 contains 14 residues. Trimming cost V 1 base and J 7 bases, with 9 bases left between them. CDR3 amino acids: CASSLTGLNSPLHF. The CDR3 DNA reads as TGTGCCAGCAGCTTGACAGGTTTGAATTCACCCCTCCACTTT.